The 23 T cell receptor beta chains given below trace back to one sample, sequenced in a study of OX40 agonist ivuxolimab in advanced cancers. Here immunoSEQ multiplex PCR was the method, and the copy in TCRdb shows in-frame clones only, minus some. The sample shows about 48,000 clones, roughly 81% of them seen only once. The specimen comprised CD4+ or CD8+ T cells sorted from blood, sampled in a trial of the OX40 agonist ivuxolimab. All receptors derive from an adult with an advanced solid tumor such as melanoma, head and neck, liver or kidney cancer.

The chain is built from TRBV6-1 and TRBJ1-2, with unresolved D. Trimming took 2 bases from V and 4 from J, leaving 8 bases between them. The germline V gene encodes CDR1 MNHNS and CDR2 SASEGT. CDR3 length: 13 amino acids. The CDR3 here is CASSETFRYGYTF. The CDR3 region has the DNA TGTGCCAGCAGTGAAACGTTCCGCTATGGCTACACCTTC.

This clone was observed a handful of times. This sample also contains other DNA sequences that code for the same CDR3. This chain uses TRBV4-2 with TRBJ1-1; TRBD1 agrees at 7 bases. Trimming took 4 bases from V and 6 from J; bases not matched to a gene: 11. Germline V CDR1 and CDR2: LGHNA, YNFKEQ. The CDR3 consists of 15 residues. CDR3 sequence reads: CASSPARGGAPEAFF. For the CDR3, the DNA is TGTGCCAGCAGCCCAGCGCGAGGGGGCGCGCCTGAAGCTTTCTTT.

The chain joins TRBV7-9 to TRBJ1-1; TRBD1 matches at 8 bases. J lost 10 bases, V lost 5 bases, and 6 bases had no gene match. The CDR3 is 12 residues long. CDR1 and CDR2 from the germline V gene are SEHNR and FQNEAQ (reference sequence). Written as DNA, the CDR3 is TGTGCCAGCAGCAATGACAGGGGAAGAGCTTTCTTT. It translates to CASSNDRGRAFF. The entire variable domain, with the rest obtained from reference TRBV7-9 and TRBJ1-1, is as follows: DTGVSQNPRHKITKRGQNVTFRCDPISEHNRLYWYRQTLGQGPEFLTYFQNEAQLEKSRLLSDRFSAERPKGSFSTLEIQRTEQGDSAMYLCASSNDRGRAFFGQGTRLTVV.

The V call is TRBV11-3, the J call TRBJ2-1; no clear D gene. V lost 2 bases to trimming and J lost 12 bases, with 8 bases between them. CDR1 SGHNT and CDR2 YENEEA come from the germline V gene. There are 11 residues in the CDR3. For the CDR3, the DNA is TGTGCCAGCAGCTTAATGGGGTTGCAGTTCTTC. This translates into CASSLMGLQFF.

This chain joins TRBV10-3 and TRBJ1-1; 7 nucleotides align to TRBD1. Germline-derived CDR1 and CDR2 are ENHRY and SYGVKD. Trimming cost V 2 bases and J 10 bases; bases outside gene matches: 4. The CDR3 consists of 12 residues. The CDR3 is CAISEPSGGAFF. CDR3 sequence (DNA): TGTGCCATCAGTGAGCCTTCAGGGGGAGCTTTCTTT.

The genes are TRBV4-2 and TRBJ2-7; D is perhaps TRBD2 (6 bases). V was cut by 6 bases and J by 4 bases, with 10 bases left in between. The length of the CDR3 is 12 residues. Germline V gene data show CDR1 as LGHNA and CDR2 as YNFKEQ. The CDR3 protein is CASRGTLYEQYF. CDR3 bases: TGTGCCAGCAGAGGGACTCTTTACGAGCAGTACTTC.

This clone appeared once. The chain recombines TRBV2 with TRBJ1-6; tentatively, D is TRBD1 (5 bases). The ends were cut back, 11 bases at V and 5 bases at J, with 19 bases in the middle. CDR1 is SNHLY and CDR2 is FYNNEI in the germline V gene. The length of the CDR3 is 15 residues. CDR3 DNA: TGTGCCTCCCAAGGCCAGGGTTTCGATAATTCACCCCTCCACTTT. Translated: CASQGQGFDNSPLHF.

The chain employs TRBV10-2 and TRBJ2-1; D call uncertain. Germline-derived CDR1 and CDR2 are WSHSY and SAAADI. Deletions cut 4 bases from V and 5 bases from J, with 3 bases between. The CDR3 sequence is 11 residues long. The CDR3 DNA follows: TGCGCCAGCAGTGCCGACAATGAGCAGTTCTTC. It encodes CASSADNEQFF.

V is TRBV7-9 and J is TRBJ2-3, with D tentatively TRBD2 (6 bases). CDR1 and CDR2 from the germline V gene are SEHNR and FQNEAQ (reference sequence). The CDR3 runs to 16 residues. V shed 0 bases and J shed 5 bases, with 15 bases lying between them. DNA for the CDR3: TGTGCCAGCAGCTTAGCGGTCGGCGGGAATATAGATACGCAGTATTTT. It yields the protein CASSLAVGGNIDTQYF. Filled out from reference TRBV7-9 and TRBJ2-3, the complete variable domain reads DTGVSQNPRHKITKRGQNVTFRCDPISEHNRLYWYRQTLGQGPEFLTYFQNEAQLEKSRLLSDRFSAERPKGSFSTLEIQRTEQGDSAMYLCASSLAVGGNIDTQYFGPGTRLTVL.

This clone was seen just once. J is TRBJ2-7 and V is TRBV10-2; D uncertain. The V and J ends lost 2 bases and 2 bases respectively, with 4 bases between them. The CDR3 has 12 amino acids. CDR1 is WSHSY and CDR2 is SAAADI in the germline V gene. The CDR3 nucleotides are TGCGCCAGCAGTGAGGAGCCCTACGAGCAGTACTTC. Translated: CASSEEPYEQYF.

The J gene is TRBJ2-6, the V gene TRBV2; D is undetermined. The CDR3 contains 14 residues. The V gene's germline CDR1 is SNHLY and CDR2 FYNNEI. V lost 4 bases, J lost 0 bases, and 4 bases lay in between. CDR3 nucleotides: TGTGCCAGCAGTGGAGACTCTGGGGCCAACGTCCTGACTTTC. Its protein product is CASSGDSGANVLTF.

V is TRBV28 and J is TRBJ1-6; D remains unclear. Trimming removed 5 bases from V and 8 bases from J, with 7 bases in between. CDR1 and CDR2 (germline): MDHEN, SYDVKM. CDR3 length equals 12 residues. The CDR3, as DNA: TGTGCCAGCAGTCTCCCGGATTCACCCCTCCACTTT. Translating it yields CASSLPDSPLHF.

This clone has only one observation. This chain uses TRBV6-5 with TRBJ2-2; D is undetermined. Trimming stripped 0 bases from V and 6 bases from J, with 11 bases between. Germline CDR1 is MNHEY and CDR2 is SVGAGI. The CDR3 is 15 amino acids. This chain's CDR3 is CASSYSLGFPGELFF. The CDR3 DNA follows: TGTGCCAGCAGTTACTCGCTCGGTTTCCCCGGGGAGCTGTTTTTT.

The genes are TRBV11-2 and TRBJ2-2; 8 nucleotides match TRBD2. Per the germline V gene, CDR1 is SGHAT and CDR2 is FQNNGV. The CDR3 loop spans 16 amino acids. V was pared by 2 bases and J by 6 bases, with 8 bases of the junction left unmatched. The DNA for the CDR3 is TGTGCCAGCAGCTTAAACTCCGGGAGGGCCGCCGGGGAGCTGTTTTTT. It specifies CASSLNSGRAAGELFF.

Points on this clone: Compared with germline, one end of the junction differs, possibly owing to a read error. The chain has TRBV28 and TRBJ2-7; 10 bases map to TRBD1. This CDR3 has 15 residues. The germline V gene has CDR1 MDHEN and CDR2 SYDVKM. The CDR3 DNA is TGTGCCAGCGGTTTGCTGGGACAGGGGAGAGGTGAGCAGTACTTC. Protein sequence: CASGLLGQGRGEQYF.

This chain uses TRBV11-2 with TRBJ2-2, with TRBD2 matching 10 bases. The CDR3 has 14 residues. V shed 2 bases and J 6 bases; nucleotides not matched to a gene: 0. Germline V CDR1 and CDR2: SGHAT, FQNNGV. The CDR3 sequence is CASSLTSGAGELFF. DNA of the CDR3: TGTGCCAGCAGCTTAACTAGCGGGGCCGGGGAGCTGTTTTTT.

The J gene is TRBJ2-1, the V gene TRBV23-1; D is possibly TRBD2 (6 bases). TRBV23-1 is designated an ORF whose function remains uncertain. Trimming took 8 bases from V and 8 from J, leaving 13 bases between them. The CDR3 contains 12 residues. CDR3 sequence: CASGGAWDEQFF. DNA of the CDR3: TGCGCCAGCGGCGGGGCTTGGGATGAGCAGTTCTTC.

The sample holds one count of this clone. The rearrangement links TRBV19 to TRBJ1-5; possibly TRBD1 for D (5 bases). Germline CDR1 reads LNHDA; CDR2 reads SQIVND (reference sequence). V lost 5 bases to trimming and J lost 2 bases, with 16 bases between them. The CDR3 is made up of 16 amino acids. The CDR3 region has the DNA TGTGCCAGTAGTTCTACAGGAGCCTTTGGCAATCAGCCCCAGCATTTT. This codes for CASSSTGAFGNQPQHF.

The chain recombines TRBV5-8 with TRBJ1-6; 7 bases align to TRBD1. The CDR3 contains 16 residues. Germline V gene sequence: CDR1 SGHTS, CDR2 YDEGEE. J lost 10 bases, V lost 0 bases, and 10 bases had no gene match. CDR3 sequence (DNA): TGTGCCAGCAGCTTGGGCCAGGGGGAGTTGGACTCACCCCTCCACTTT. Translating it yields CASSLGQGELDSPLHF.

The CDR3 DNA reads TGTGCCAGCAGCCAAGATGGGGCGACCTACGAGCAGTACTTC. Translating gives CASSQDGATYEQYF. V and J are TRBV7-9 and TRBJ2-7; weak D call: TRBD1 (5 bases). Germline CDR1 SEHNR, CDR2 FQNEAQ (reference sequence). The CDR3 is made up of 14 amino acids. V gave up 5 bases and J gave up 2 bases, with 13 bases separating them.

This chain links TRBV2 with TRBJ2-7, with D tentatively TRBD1 or TRBD2 (5 bases each). The CDR3 totals 16 residues. V gave up 6 bases and J gave up 0 bases, with 18 bases separating them. Per the germline V gene, CDR1 is SNHLY and CDR2 is FYNNEI. CDR3 in amino acids: CASRGRQGGLSYEQYF. The CDR3 DNA follows: TGTGCCAGCAGGGGGCGGCAGGGCGGACTCTCCTACGAGCAGTACTTC.

The rearrangement uses TRBV28 and TRBJ1-6, with D possibly matching TRBD1 (6 bases). CDR3 length equals 15 residues. V was trimmed by 2 bases and J by 5 bases, leaving 10 bases between them. Germline V gives CDR1 MDHEN, CDR2 SYDVKM. This CDR3 is CASSLRTANNSPLHF. CDR3 nucleotide sequence: TGTGCCAGCAGTTTACGGACAGCTAATAATTCACCCCTCCACTTT.

CDR3: CASSERDTGTSGTRSVEQFF. The CDR3 DNA sequence: TGTGCCAGCAGTGAAAGGGATACCGGGACTAGCGGGACCCGGAGTGTGGAGCAGTTCTTC. The genes are TRBV6-1 and TRBJ2-1; 13 bases line up with TRBD2. J lost 10 bases, V lost 2 bases, and 20 bases had no gene match. The CDR3 length is 20 residues. CDR1 and CDR2 (germline): MNHNS, SASEGT.